Shown below are 21 T cell receptor beta chains from a single sample sequenced in a study of tumor-infiltrating lymphocytes in localized non-small cell lung cancer. This table comes from immunoSEQ multiplex PCR, and its TCRdb copy is limited to in-frame clones, with some not included. The table has more than 2,500 clones, around 42% seen once. The sequenced material came from uninvolved lung tissue not adjacent to the tumor. The receptors originated from a human donor with non-small cell lung cancer.

This clone came up a few times. This chain uses TRBV6-5 with TRBJ1-1; 11 bases are a match to TRBD1. Germline CDR1 and CDR2: MNHEY and SVGAGI. The CDR3 loop spans 14 amino acids. After removal of 7 bases from V and 6 bases from J, the junction contained 7 bases not matched to a gene. For the CDR3, the DNA is TGTGCCAGCACCGGACAGGGGGCTCCCCCTGAAGCTTTCTTT. Its protein product is CASTGQGAPPEAFF.

V usage is TRBV7-8 and J usage is TRBJ1-1, with TRBD1 as a possible D gene (5 bases). Germline CDR1 SGHVS, CDR2 FQNEAQ. Trimming took off 1 base at V and 5 bases at J, with 14 bases between the two ends. The CDR3 sequence is 15 residues long. The CDR3 DNA reads TGTGCCAGCAGCTTAGGCGGCGGGGGAGTAACTGAAGCTTTCTTT. It yields the protein CASSLGGGGVTEAFF.

This clone was detected a few times. The junction departs from the called germline gene at one end, perhaps through a read error. This chain joins TRBV27 and TRBJ1-1; D is perhaps TRBD1 (5 bases). Germline lookup yields CDR1 MNHEY and CDR2 SMNVEV (reference sequence). This CDR3 has 13 amino acids. The CDR3, as DNA: TGTGCCAGCAGTCTATCGGCGGGGGGTGAAGCTTTCTTT. Protein: CASSLSAGGEAFF.

This clone was recorded only once. The chain recombines TRBV30 with TRBJ2-5; D not resolved. CDR3 length equals 11 residues. Trimming removed 0 bases from V and 5 bases from J, with 4 bases in between. Per germline, CDR1 GTSNPN and CDR2 SVGIG (reference sequence). For the CDR3, the DNA is TGTGCCTGGAGTGTAAAGGAGACCCAGTACTTC. Translated, it gives CAWSVKETQYF.

In its sample, this clone is medium-sized (0.01 to 0.1%). This chain joins TRBV6-5 and TRBJ1-1, with D perhaps TRBD1 (5 bases). Germline V CDR1 and CDR2: MNHEY, SVGAGI. This CDR3 has 15 amino acids. The ends were cut back, 1 base at V and 1 base at J, with 10 bases in the middle. CDR3 DNA: TGTGCCAGCAGTTACTGGGTTGGGGGGAACACTGAAGCTTTCTTT. It specifies CASSYWVGGNTEAFF.

This chain links TRBV11-2 with TRBJ1-4, with a tentative D call TRBD1 (5 bases). The CDR3 runs 15 residues. V lost 3 bases and J lost 8, with 16 bases in between. Germline V gene lookup returns CDR1 SGHAT and CDR2 FQNNGV. The CDR3 reads CASSFFSGGTEKLFF. The DNA for the CDR3 is TGTGCCAGCAGCTTTTTTTCCGGGGGGACGGAAAAACTGTTTTTT.

This chain joins TRBV29-1 and TRBJ1-2; D uncertain. The CDR3 is made up of 12 amino acids. Germline CDR1 reads SQVTM; CDR2 reads ANQGSEA. V was cut by 6 bases and J by 8 bases, with 16 bases left in between. The chain's CDR3 is CSVPLGSGGYTF. CDR3 in DNA: TGCAGCGTGCCTCTAGGGAGCGGGGGCTACACCTTC.

Relative to its sample, this clone is medium-sized. This chain links TRBV7-2 with TRBJ1-1; no definite D call. Germline V CDR1 and CDR2: SGHTA, FQGNSA. This CDR3 has 11 amino acids. Trimming took off 4 bases at V and 7 bases at J, with 7 bases between the two ends. Here the CDR3 reads CASSSHSEAFF. CDR3 bases: TGTGCCAGCAGCTCTCACAGTGAAGCTTTCTTT.

Judged by abundance, this clone is medium-sized (0.01 to 0.1%). This chain connects TRBV5-1 to TRBJ1-6; 8 bases are shared with TRBD1. CDR3 length equals 15 residues. Trimming took 4 bases from V and 13 from J; bases not matched to a gene: 13. Germline CDR1 reads SGHRS; CDR2 reads YFSETQ. The CDR3 nucleotides read TGCGCCAGCAGCCAGACCGGGACAGGTCGTAATCCCCTCCACTTT. This translates into CASSQTGTGRNPLHF.

The rearrangement joins TRBV5-1 to TRBJ2-5; D may correspond to TRBD1 or TRBD2 (5 bases each). CDR3 length equals 13 residues. V was clipped by 4 bases and J by 2 bases, with 9 bases between them. Germline loops: CDR1 SGHRS, CDR2 YFSETQ. CDR3 protein: CASSPGPQETQYF. CDR3 DNA: TGCGCCAGCAGCCCGGGACCGCAAGAGACCCAGTACTTC.

The chain carries TRBV2 and TRBJ1-1, with a weak D call TRBD1 (6 bases). There are 13 residues in the CDR3. Germline V gene sequence: CDR1 SNHLY, CDR2 FYNNEI. V lost 7 bases and J 3 bases, leaving 12 bases between the germline ends. The CDR3 loop is CASKSEGDTEAFF. The CDR3 DNA sequence: TGTGCCAGCAAGTCAGAGGGGGACACTGAAGCTTTCTTT.

In this sample, this clone turned up once. The chain has TRBV4-3 and TRBJ1-2, with 8 positions matching TRBD1. Germline trimming cut 4 bases from V and 1 base from J; bases unmatched to any gene: 5. CDR1 is LGHNA and CDR2 is YSLEER in the germline V gene. The CDR3 extends over 15 amino acids. The CDR3 region is CASSLHGQGNYGYTF. The CDR3 nucleotides read TGCGCCAGCAGCCTCCACGGACAGGGTAACTATGGCTACACCTTC.

This clone appeared a single time. The genes are TRBV4-2 and TRBJ1-4; 9 bases align to TRBD1. V trimming: 9 bases; J trimming: 7 bases; junction bases outside the gene matches: 6. The CDR3 consists of 13 residues. CDR1 and CDR2 (germline): LGHNA, YNFKEQ. The CDR3, as DNA: TGTGCCAGGGGGGACAGGGTAATTGAAAAACTGTTTTTT. It translates to CARGDRVIEKLFF.

The CDR3 reads CAWRGLAETGELFF. In DNA, the CDR3 is TGTGCCTGGAGGGGACTAGCGGAAACCGGGGAGCTGTTTTTT. The V call is TRBV30, the J call TRBJ2-2, with 11 bases that match TRBD2. Per germline, CDR1 GTSNPN and CDR2 SVGIG (reference sequence). With V trimmed by 3 bases and J by 5 bases, 2 bases remained unmatched. The CDR3 contains 14 residues.

The J gene is TRBJ1-1, the V gene TRBV6-5; 7 bases agree with TRBD1. Trimming cost V 6 bases and J 6 bases; bases outside gene matches: 7. The CDR3 sequence is 13 residues long. Germline loops: CDR1 MNHEY, CDR2 SVGAGI. The CDR3 bases are TGTGCCAGCAGACGACAGGGTTCTGCTGAAGCTTTCTTT. Translation: CASRRQGSAEAFF.

The V and J genes are TRBV28 and TRBJ2-7; possible D gene TRBD2, 6 bases. Trimming stripped 5 bases from V and 5 bases from J, with 19 bases between. The CDR3 extends over 15 amino acids. Germline V lookup: CDR1 MDHEN, CDR2 SYDVKM. The CDR3 reads CASSLPSVGWHEQYF. CDR3 DNA sequence: TGTGCCAGCAGTCTCCCTAGCGTGGGATGGCACGAGCAGTACTTC.

V gene TRBV7-8 combines with J gene TRBJ2-2; D is possibly TRBD1 (5 bases). Per germline, CDR1 SGHVS and CDR2 FQNEAQ. The CDR3 is 15 residues long. Trimming took off 4 bases at V and 1 base at J, with 10 bases between the two ends. As DNA, the CDR3 is TGTGCCAGCAGCTCCGGACAAGAGAACACCGGGGAGCTGTTTTTT. Amino acids: CASSSGQENTGELFF.

The chain links TRBV11-1 to TRBJ2-7; D is undetermined. Trimming removed 5 bases from V and 1 base from J, with 9 bases in between. The CDR3 spans 13 residues. CDR1 and CDR2 from the germline V gene are SGHAT and FQDESV (reference sequence). The CDR3 region is CASSHSQSYEQYF. CDR3 coding DNA: TGTGCCAGCAGCCATTCGCAGTCCTACGAGCAGTACTTC. The full variable domain, rest sourced from reference TRBV11-1 and TRBJ2-7, is EAEVAQSPRYKITEKSQAVAFWCDPISGHATLYWYRQILGQGPELLVQFQDESVVDDSQLPKDRFSAERLKGVDSTLKIQPAELGDSAMYLCASSHSQSYEQYFGPGTRLTVT.

The J gene is TRBJ2-5, the V gene TRBV4-3; the D call may be TRBD1 or TRBD2 (5 bases each). Looked up from germline, CDR1 is LGHNA and CDR2 is YSLEER. CDR3 length equals 18 residues. The V end lost 0 bases, the J end lost 1 base, and 18 bases lay between the germline ends. CDR3 bases: TGCGCCAGCAGCCAAGATCTCGCCACTAGAGGGGCCCAAGAGACCCAGTACTTC. As protein: CASSQDLATRGAQETQYF.

The rearrangement joins TRBV2 to TRBJ2-7, with 7 bases aligning to TRBD2. The ends lost 8 bases at V and 0 bases at J; junction bases unmatched: 4. CDR1 is SNHLY and CDR2 is FYNNEI in the germline V gene. CDR3 length: 13 residues. The CDR3 DNA reads TGTGCCAGCGCCGGGGACTACTCCTACGAGCAGTACTTC. Translation: CASAGDYSYEQYF.

This clone qualifies as medium-sized. The chain combines TRBV6-1 with TRBJ1-2; D not resolved. The germline gives CDR1 MNHNS, CDR2 SASEGT. The CDR3 extends over 13 amino acids. The V end lost 7 bases, the J end lost 7 bases, and 16 bases lay between the germline ends. The CDR3 DNA reads as TGTGCCAGCATTGAGGCAGGATTGGTTGGCTACACCTTC. This gives the protein CASIEAGLVGYTF.